This TCR beta chain stems from a study of beta chain features in type 1 diabetes. Study-wide findings and caveats: No resolution was reached here on whether HLA type influences TCRB rearrangement.

The isolated RNA, all of it, was reverse transcribed, so expressed TCRB transcripts were what got sequenced. Using immunoSEQ multiplex PCR, the repertoire was profiled, and TCRdb retains in-frame clones only, with some absent. The sample contains about 230,000 clones, 7.5% to 10% of which appear only once. Regarding this clone: Its antigen is unidentified.

All of the sorted populations showed purity greater than 98%. This CDR3 region has 16 residues. The trim removed 0 bases at V and 4 bases at J, leaving 2 bases unmatched. The germline V gene encodes CDR1 SGHRS and CDR2 YFSETQ. This sequence was found in a young woman in good health. The sequenced sample was naive CD4+ T cells from blood. The chain carries TRBV5-1 and TRBJ1-4; TRBD1 matches at 11 bases. CDR3 sequence: CASSLAGTGGNEKLFF. The CDR3, as DNA: TGCGCCAGCAGCTTGGCCGGGACAGGGGGTAATGAAAAACTGTTTTTT.